This entry is about one T cell receptor beta chain. Its antigen is currently unknown. V lost 5 bases, J lost 2 bases, and 19 bases lay in between. The CDR3 sequence is 16 residues long. Germline CDR1 and CDR2: SGDLS and YYNGEE. Produced via immunoSEQ multiplex PCR; TCRdb's table is partial and in-frame only. In the table there are 90,000 to 130,000 clones, 80% to 95% of which are singletons. These data come from a study of CD4+ T cells in melanoma. Overall study findings and caveats: A reported correlation linked neoantigen-specific CD4+ T cells to CD8+, macrophage and B cell function. Neoantigen-specific CD4+ T cells in melanoma reportedly had diverse differentiation states.

The chain combines TRBV9 with TRBJ1-1, with D possibly being TRBD1 (6 bases). The TCR comes from a human donor with melanoma. Sequencing was carried out using peripheral blood. The CDR3 spells CASSGDTRRANTEAFF. CDR3 bases: TGTGCCAGCAGTGGGGACACTCGTAGGGCTAACACTGAAGCTTTCTTT.